The entry below gives a single T cell receptor beta chain sequence along with its context. This entry belongs to a study of shared clonotypes between healthy human individuals. Germline CDR1 is SEHNR and CDR2 is FQNEAQ (reference sequence). The CDR3 has 15 amino acids. V lost 6 bases to trimming and J lost 2 bases, with 17 bases between them. The repertoire was sequenced with immunoSEQ multiplex PCR; TCRdb's copy has only in-frame clones and lacks some. The sample has over a million clones, over 95% seen once. Sequenced input: naive CD4+ T cells sorted from blood. Specified subset: CD45RA+ positively selected. The source of this sequence is a man aged 30-40 years in good health. The V call is TRBV7-9, the J call TRBJ2-7; D is possibly TRBD2 (5 bases). The CDR3: CASSQSGATTYEQYF. For the CDR3, the DNA is TGTGCCAGCAGTCAAAGCGGCGCCACTACCTACGAGCAGTACTTC. The full variable domain, completed using reference TRBV7-9 and TRBJ2-7, is DTGVSQNPRHKITKRGQNVTFRCDPISEHNRLYWYRQTLGQGPEFLTYFQNEAQLEKSRLLSDRFSAERPKGSFSTLEIQRTEQGDSAMYLCASSQSGATTYEQYFGPGTRLTVT.